This T cell receptor (beta chain) was identified during a study of cytomegalovirus exposure and HLA in healthy donors. The PCR made use of 60 Vbeta and 13 Jbeta primers. Methods used by the authors: Counted up in a later analysis, unique TCR beta chains came to 60 million to 95 million, with around 12 million shared. The protocol was immunoSEQ multiplex PCR, while the TCRdb copy is restricted to in-frame clones and leaves out a portion. From that table come the V and J calls and clone size; the DNA was used to work out D and trimming. The sample lists 270,000 or so clones, roughly 85% occurring once. Germline loops: CDR1 SGHTA, CDR2 FQGTGA. V lost 1 base and J lost 4; bases outside the gene matches: 7. The CDR3 runs 16 residues.

This clonotype was sampled from a man in his forties in good health and CMV-seropositive. Sample: PBMCs. This chain links TRBV7-3 with TRBJ2-5; 9 bases align to TRBD2. In DNA form, the CDR3 reads TGTGCCAGCAGCTTAAATCTAGCGGGAATGGGAGAGACCCAGTACTTC. Encoded protein: CASSLNLAGMGETQYF.